This record covers a single T cell receptor beta chain. Its matching antigen is unknown. Approximately 9.7 milliliters was the volume of peripheral blood drawn from each donor. Whenever a sample was processed, at least 6 million PBMCs were isolated. Per sample, at least 6 micrograms of total RNA were extracted. For the second PCR, which ran for about 6 to 11 cycles, a sample-barcoded 5' primer and a J-beta primer mix were used. TCRdb re-called the 5' RACE reads through MiXCR, storing one row per CDR3 protein. Counted here are roughly 1.6 million distinct CDR3 sequences, about 32% occurring once; the ten biggest clones make up approximately 11%. These data come from a study of blood T cells in healthy people across ages. Whole-study results and caveats: Reliance upon unsorted PBMCs precluded definitive naive versus antigen-experienced comparison.

V lost 6 bases, J lost 5 bases, and 18 bases lay in between. Germline V gene data show CDR1 as LNHDA and CDR2 as SQIVND (reference sequence). There are 15 residues in the CDR3. The clonotype originates from a woman aged 25 to 45 in good health. Sequencing was carried out using blood. The V and J genes are TRBV19 and TRBJ2-3; weak D call: TRBD2 (5 bases). In DNA form, the CDR3 reads TGTGCCAGTAGGCAACGGGGTCACCTCCAAGATACGCAGTATTTT. Residues: CASRQRGHLQDTQYF.